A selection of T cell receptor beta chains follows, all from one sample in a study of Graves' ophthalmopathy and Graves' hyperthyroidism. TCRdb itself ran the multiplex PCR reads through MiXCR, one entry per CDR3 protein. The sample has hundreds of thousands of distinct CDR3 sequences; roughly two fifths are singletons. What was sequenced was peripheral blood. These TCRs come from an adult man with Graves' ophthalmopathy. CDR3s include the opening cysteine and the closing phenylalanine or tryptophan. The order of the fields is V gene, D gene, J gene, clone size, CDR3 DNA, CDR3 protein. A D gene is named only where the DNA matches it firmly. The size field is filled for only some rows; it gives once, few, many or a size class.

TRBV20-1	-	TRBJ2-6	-	TGCAGTGCTATCGGAGGGGCCAACGTCCTGACTTTC	CSAIGGANVLTF
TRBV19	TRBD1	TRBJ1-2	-	TGTGCCAGTGGCCGTCGGACAGGGTCCTCCTACAATGGCTACACCTTC	CASGRRTGSSYNGYTF
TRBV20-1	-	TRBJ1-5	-	TGCAGTGCTAGCGGTGGCGGGCAGCACCCCCAGCATTTT	CSASGGGQHPQHF
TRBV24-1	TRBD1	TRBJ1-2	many	TGTGCCACCAGTGGGAACGACAGGGCCTATGGCTACACCTTC	CATSGNDRAYGYTF
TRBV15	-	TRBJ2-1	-	TGTGCCACCAGCGGGACACGATATGAGCAGTTCTTC	CATSGTRYEQFF
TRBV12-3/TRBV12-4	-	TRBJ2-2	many	TGTGCCAGCCTTCGGGGTTTGGAGTACACCGGGGAGCTGTTTTTT	CASLRGLEYTGELFF
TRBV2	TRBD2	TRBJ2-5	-	TGTGCCAGCAGCCAAGGTGGAGCTAGCGGCAGAGAGACCCAGTACTTC	CASSQGGASGRETQYF
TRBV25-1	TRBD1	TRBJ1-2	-	TGTGCCAGCAGCCTCCACAGGGGGCTCGGCTATGGCTACACCTTC	CASSLHRGLGYGYTF
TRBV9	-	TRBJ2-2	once	TGTGCCAGCAGCGTAGTATGGGGCTTCGGGGAGCTGTTTTTT	CASSVVWGFGELFF
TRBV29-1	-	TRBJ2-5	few	TGCAGCTTAGTTTCTGGCCAAGAGACCCAGTACTTC	CSLVSGQETQYF
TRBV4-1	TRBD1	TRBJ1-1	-	TGCGCCAGCAGCCAGGCCGAGACAGGGTTAACTGAAGCTTTCTTT	CASSQAETGLTEAFF
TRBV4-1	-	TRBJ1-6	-	TGCGCCAGCAGCCAAGCCCTGGACCGGGTACGGGCTTATAATTCACCCCTCCACTTT	CASSQALDRVRAYNSPLHF
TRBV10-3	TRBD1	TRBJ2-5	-	TGTGCCATCAGTGACCCGTGGACAGGGGGCACGGAGACCCAGTACTTC	CAISDPWTGGTETQYF
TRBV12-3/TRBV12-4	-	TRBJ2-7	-	TGTGCCAGCAGTTTTAGGACTATCTACGAGCAGTACTTC	CASSFRTIYEQYF
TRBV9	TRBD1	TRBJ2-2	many	TGTGCCAGCAGCGTAGAAGGGGGCGGTTCGATGGAGCTGTTTTTT	CASSVEGGGSMELFF
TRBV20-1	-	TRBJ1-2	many	TGCAGTGCTAGAGGGGCCTATGGCTACACCTTC	CSARGAYGYTF